This TCR beta chain was found in a study of blood T cells in healthy people across ages. V was pared by 5 bases and J by 1 base, with 11 bases between. Germline V gene sequence: CDR1 MDHEN, CDR2 SYDVKM. The CDR3 has 14 amino acids. A second PCR, run for roughly 7 to 11 cycles, used a sample-barcoded 5' primer plus a J-beta primer mix. TCRdb reprocessed the 5' RACE reads via MiXCR and lists one record per CDR3 protein. The data show about 1.5 million distinct CDR3 sequences, roughly 40% seen once. Every participating donor contributed roughly 10 milliliters of peripheral blood through a draw. PBMCs were isolated at a quantity of at least 7 million per sample. This clonotype was seen a few times.

This receptor was obtained from a woman younger than 30 in good health. Sequences were obtained from blood. This chain connects TRBV28 to TRBJ2-5; perhaps TRBD2 as D (6 bases). CDR3 loop: CASSPWDFQETQYF. The DNA for the CDR3 is TGTGCCAGCAGTCCCTGGGACTTCCAAGAGACCCAGTACTTC. Filled out from reference TRBV28 and TRBJ2-5, the complete variable domain reads DVKVTQSSRYLVKRTGEKVFLECVQDMDHENMFWYRQDPGLGLRLIYFSYDVKMKEKGDIPEGYSVSREKKERFSLILESASTNQTSMYLCASSPWDFQETQYFGPGTRLLVL.